A selection of T cell receptor beta chains follows, all from one sample in a study of cytomegalovirus exposure and HLA in healthy donors. Using immunoSEQ multiplex PCR, the repertoire was profiled, and TCRdb retains in-frame clones only, with some absent. Seen here are 65,000 to 90,000 clones, 70% to 75% observed once, and the top ten hold 4% to 4.5%. The specimen sequenced was PBMCs. The receptors stem from a man in his sixties in good health and CMV-seronegative. CDR3s leave out the opening cysteine and the closing phenylalanine or tryptophan. Fields, in order: clone size, V gene, CDR3 protein. Size tells how often a clone was seen (once, few, many) or the class of an expanded clone, and some rows leave it out.

>few|TRBV27
ASSSLDGETNEKLF
>-|TRBV7-3
ASSLYGGGDYEQY
>once|TRBV28
ASSFIRDSSPLH
>-|TRBV5-1
ASSLRDSGANVLT
>few|TRBV30
AWEPGTSTDTQY
>-|TRBV7-3
ASSLGYGDRAYEQY
>once|TRBV4-1
ASSHKQGKGTEAF
>-|TRBV19
ASSISSGLETDTQY
>-|TRBV6-5
ASSYVPDSGGEQF
>-|TRBV27
ASKDRARTEAF
>-|TRBV30
ACRADRRVGEQF
>-|TRBV5-6
ASSQGASYNEQF
>-|TRBV7-7
ASSRGGSSTDTQY
>-|TRBV5-1
ASSLRGQADSPLH
>-|TRBV5-6
ASSPFQGAKGYGYT
>few|TRBV2
ASRRRENTEAF
>-|TRBV9
ASSVGLQTNTGELF
>-|TRBV5-6
ASTRDRGSGNTIY
>-|TRBV10-3
AISEQTSGGGEAKNIQY
>once|TRBV20-1
SALRADTQY
>-|TRBV2
ASRTGFGYT
>-|TRBV30
AWSVRGENEKLF
>-|TRBV15
ATSREGLRTDTQY
>-|TRBV19
ASSPSGLNSSGNTIY
>few|TRBV5-1
ASSLAASGWNNEQF
>-|TRBV7-3
ASSLGLINEQF
>once|TRBV4-2
ASSQDPLAEARNYGYT
>-|TRBV7-3
ASSQTGSGTGELF
>-|TRBV4-2
ASSQDTSGGAEETQY
>-|TRBV6-1
ASSDRGGRRSYEQY
>-|TRBV29-1
SVEPAGGPETQY
>-|TRBV30
ACLPQGPQETQY
>-|TRBV11-2
ASSLDLPGAGANVLT
>-|TRBV7-8
ASSLGGGGGALRYTDTQY
>-|TRBV29-1
SFQRGSYEQY
>-|TRBV28
ASGMTDSNQPQH
>-|TRBV4-1
ASSQRDGGTYEQY
>-|TRBV30
AWSVRPDGEQY
>-|TRBV4-1
ASSQDTGLTGELF
>-|TRBV19
ASSAPERLGDTQY
>-|TRBV29-1
SVIPGQDEQY
>-|TRBV5-6
ASSPLGFPGQKYTDTQY
>-|TRBV14
ASSQVPGGPTGELF
>-|TRBV9
ASSVGWGSSSYEQY
>-|TRBV30
AWSITATNQPQH
>-|TRBV18
ASSPVETASLYYGYT
>-|TRBV7-9
SSSLAGEGNEQF
>-|TRBV15
ATSLFAADNSPLH
>-|TRBV7-9
SSSFTSGEKEKLF
>-|TRBV7-2
ASSFRVKAEAF
>-|TRBV12-5
ASGFGTAAIINYGYT
>few|TRBV5-4
ASSLAGSEKLF
>-|TRBV7-9
ASSPAREAFEKLF